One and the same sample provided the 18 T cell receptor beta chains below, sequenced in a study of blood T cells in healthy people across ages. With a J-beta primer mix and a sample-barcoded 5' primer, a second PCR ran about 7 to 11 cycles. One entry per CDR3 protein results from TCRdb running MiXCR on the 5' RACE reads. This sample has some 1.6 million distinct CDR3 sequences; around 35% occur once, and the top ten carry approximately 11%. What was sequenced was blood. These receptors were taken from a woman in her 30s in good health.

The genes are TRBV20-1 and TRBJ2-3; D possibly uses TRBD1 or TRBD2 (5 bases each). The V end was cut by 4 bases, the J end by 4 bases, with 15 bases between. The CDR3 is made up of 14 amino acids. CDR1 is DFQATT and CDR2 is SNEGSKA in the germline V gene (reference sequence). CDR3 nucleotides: TGCAGTGCTACGTCTGGGGGTGGGGCAGATACGCAGTATTTT. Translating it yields CSATSGGGADTQYF.

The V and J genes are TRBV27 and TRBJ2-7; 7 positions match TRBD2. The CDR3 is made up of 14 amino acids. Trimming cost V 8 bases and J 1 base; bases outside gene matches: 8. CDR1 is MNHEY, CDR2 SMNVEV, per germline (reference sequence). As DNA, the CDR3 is TGTGCCAGCGCCCCCGGGGGGAGGTCCTACGAGCAGTACTTC. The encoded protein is CASAPGGRSYEQYF.

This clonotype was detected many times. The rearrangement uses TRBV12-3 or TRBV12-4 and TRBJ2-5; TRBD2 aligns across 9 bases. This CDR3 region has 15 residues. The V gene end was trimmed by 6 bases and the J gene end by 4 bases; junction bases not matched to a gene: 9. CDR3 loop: CASSHQGAGGETQYF. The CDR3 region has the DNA TGTGCCAGCAGCCACCAGGGAGCGGGGGGAGAGACCCAGTACTTC.

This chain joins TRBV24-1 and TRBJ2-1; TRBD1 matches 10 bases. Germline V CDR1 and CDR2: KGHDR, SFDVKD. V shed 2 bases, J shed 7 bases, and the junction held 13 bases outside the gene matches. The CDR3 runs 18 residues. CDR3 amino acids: CATSDSPADRGLGNEQFF. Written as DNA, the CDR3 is TGTGCCACCAGTGATTCCCCCGCCGACAGGGGGCTGGGGAATGAGCAGTTCTTC.

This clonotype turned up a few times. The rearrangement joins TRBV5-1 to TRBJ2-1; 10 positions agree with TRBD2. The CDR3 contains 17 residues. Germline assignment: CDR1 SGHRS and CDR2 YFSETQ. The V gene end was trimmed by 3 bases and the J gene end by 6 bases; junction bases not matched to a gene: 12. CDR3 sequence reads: CASSSNRASGSFNEQFF. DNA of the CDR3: TGCGCCAGCAGCTCCAATAGGGCTAGCGGGAGTTTCAATGAGCAGTTCTTC.

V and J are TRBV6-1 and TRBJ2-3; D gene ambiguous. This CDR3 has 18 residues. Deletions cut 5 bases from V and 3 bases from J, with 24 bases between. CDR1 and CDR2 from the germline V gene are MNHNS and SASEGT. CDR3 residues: CASSSETARRYGTDTQYF. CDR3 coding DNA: TGTGCCAGCAGTAGCGAAACAGCTAGGCGGTACGGGACAGATACGCAGTATTTT.

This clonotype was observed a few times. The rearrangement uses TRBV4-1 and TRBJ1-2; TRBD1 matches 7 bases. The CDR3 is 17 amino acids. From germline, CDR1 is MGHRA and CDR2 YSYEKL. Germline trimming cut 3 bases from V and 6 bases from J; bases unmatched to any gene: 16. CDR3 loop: CASSQHKLTGKDNGYTF. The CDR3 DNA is TGCGCCAGCAGCCAGCACAAGTTGACAGGGAAGGATAATGGCTACACCTTC.

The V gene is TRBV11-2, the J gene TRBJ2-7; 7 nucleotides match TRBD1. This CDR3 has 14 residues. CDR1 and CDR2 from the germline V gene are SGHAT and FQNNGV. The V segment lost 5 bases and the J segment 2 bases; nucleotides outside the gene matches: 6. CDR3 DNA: TGTGCCAGCAGCCCGGGACAGAAAGCCTACGAGCAGTACTTC. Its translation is CASSPGQKAYEQYF.

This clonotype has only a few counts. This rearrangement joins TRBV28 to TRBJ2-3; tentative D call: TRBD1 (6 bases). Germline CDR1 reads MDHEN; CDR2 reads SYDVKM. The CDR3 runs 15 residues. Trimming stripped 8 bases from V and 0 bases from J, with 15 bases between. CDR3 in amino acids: CASSSGTKSTDTQYF. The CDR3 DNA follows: TGTGCCAGCTCCTCGGGGACAAAGAGCACAGATACGCAGTATTTT.

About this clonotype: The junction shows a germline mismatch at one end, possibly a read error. This CDR3 is CASSDSGLEGYGYTF. CDR3 coding DNA: TGTGCCAGCAGTGACTCGGGTCTCGAGGGGTATGGCTACACCTTC. The J gene is TRBJ1-2, the V gene TRBV6-5, with a possible D match to TRBD1 (5 bases). From germline, CDR1 is MNHEY and CDR2 SVGAGI. The length of the CDR3 is 15 residues.

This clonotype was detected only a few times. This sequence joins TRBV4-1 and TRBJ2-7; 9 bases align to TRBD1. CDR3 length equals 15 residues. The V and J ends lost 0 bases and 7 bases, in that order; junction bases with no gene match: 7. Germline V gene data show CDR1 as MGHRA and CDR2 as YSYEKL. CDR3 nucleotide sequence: TGCGCCAGCAGCCAAGAGGGACAGGGACGCTGGGAGCAGTACTTC. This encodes CASSQEGQGRWEQYF.

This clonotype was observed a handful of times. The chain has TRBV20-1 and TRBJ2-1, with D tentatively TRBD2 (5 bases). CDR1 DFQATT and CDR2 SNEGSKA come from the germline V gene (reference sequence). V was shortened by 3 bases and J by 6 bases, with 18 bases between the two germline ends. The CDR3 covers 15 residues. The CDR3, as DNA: TGCAGTGCTAGGCCCGGGATCTGGGATAGCAATGAGCAGTTCTTC. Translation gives CSARPGIWDSNEQFF.

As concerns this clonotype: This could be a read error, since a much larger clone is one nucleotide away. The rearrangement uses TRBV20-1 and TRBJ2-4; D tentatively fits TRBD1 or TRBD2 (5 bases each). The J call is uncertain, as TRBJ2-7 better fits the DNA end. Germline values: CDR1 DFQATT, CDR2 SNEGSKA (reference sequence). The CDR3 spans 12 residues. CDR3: CSARDEGSEQYF. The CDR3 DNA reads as TGCAGTGCTAGAGATGAGGGGTCCGAGCAGTACTTC.

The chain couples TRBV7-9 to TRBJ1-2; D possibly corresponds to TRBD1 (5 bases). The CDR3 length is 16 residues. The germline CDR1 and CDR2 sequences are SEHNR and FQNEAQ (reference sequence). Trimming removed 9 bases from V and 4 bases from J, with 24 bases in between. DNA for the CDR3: TGTGCCAGTAGCCCGCAACCAATCAGGGTTACCTATGGCTACACCTTC. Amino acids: CASSPQPIRVTYGYTF.

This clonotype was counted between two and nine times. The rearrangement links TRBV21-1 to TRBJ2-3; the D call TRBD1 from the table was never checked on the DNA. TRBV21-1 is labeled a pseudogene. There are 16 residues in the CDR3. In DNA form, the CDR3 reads TGTGCCAGCACCAAAGGGGGGGGGCAACAGAGAGATACGCAGTATTTT. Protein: CASTKGGGQQRDTQYF.

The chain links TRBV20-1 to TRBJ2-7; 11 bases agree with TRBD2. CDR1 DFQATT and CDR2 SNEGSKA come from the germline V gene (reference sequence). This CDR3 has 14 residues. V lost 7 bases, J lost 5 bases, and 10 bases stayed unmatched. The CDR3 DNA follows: TGCAGTGTCCCGATAGCGGGGGGGCCCCACGAGCAGTACTTC. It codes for CSVPIAGGPHEQYF.

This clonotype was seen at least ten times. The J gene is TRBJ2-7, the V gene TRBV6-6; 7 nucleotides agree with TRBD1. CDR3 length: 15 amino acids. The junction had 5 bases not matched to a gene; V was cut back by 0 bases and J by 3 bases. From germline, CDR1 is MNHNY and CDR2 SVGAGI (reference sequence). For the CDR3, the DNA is TGTGCCAGCAGTTACTCGACAGGGACGGACTACGAGCAGTACTTC. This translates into CASSYSTGTDYEQYF.

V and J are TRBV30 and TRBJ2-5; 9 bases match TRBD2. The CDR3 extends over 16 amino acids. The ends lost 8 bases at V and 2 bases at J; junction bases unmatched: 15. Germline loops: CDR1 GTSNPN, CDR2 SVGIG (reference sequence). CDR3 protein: CAVAGLAGIFQETQYF. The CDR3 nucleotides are TGTGCCGTAGCGGGGCTAGCGGGAATATTTCAAGAGACCCAGTACTTC.